This TCR beta chain is drawn from a study of cytomegalovirus exposure and HLA in healthy donors. This clone was seen once. Its antigen is currently unknown. General study points: Cytomegalovirus status, reportedly, was diagnosed with high specificity and sensitivity by the classifier. Generally TCR sequences proved uncommon, though certain public TCRs appeared in numerous donors.

CDR1 and CDR2 from the germline V gene are SGHRS and YFSETQ. V was trimmed by 0 bases and J by 4 bases, leaving 16 bases between them. The CDR3 contains 16 residues. Clones were read by immunoSEQ multiplex PCR, and TCRdb kept only the in-frame ones, dropping some. This sample has 150,000 or so clones, with roughly 87% found just once. Sequenced: PBMCs. The source of this sequence is a woman aged 18-29 years in good health and CMV-seronegative. The chain recombines TRBV5-1 with TRBJ1-1; no reliable D call. The CDR3 sequence is CASSLGDGGGGTEAFF. CDR3 nucleotides: TGCGCCAGCAGCTTGGGTGACGGTGGAGGAGGCACTGAAGCTTTCTTT.